The present entry profiles one TCR beta chain with its context. Its antigen is still unknown. This CDR3 contains 16 residues. With 6 bases clipped from V and 4 bases from J, the junction kept 8 bases outside the gene matches. CDR1 is LNHDA and CDR2 is SQIVND in the germline V gene (reference sequence). The data were obtained in a study of shared clonotypes between healthy human individuals. Findings and caveats of the study: Since donors were few, the genetic and exposure-history diversity represented was limited.

Sequencing used immunoSEQ multiplex PCR; TCRdb keeps in-frame clones, though not all of them. The sample has about 2.5 million clones, around 90% seen once. Donors were healthy HIV-negative adults without recently reported acute infections or vaccinations. This receptor was obtained from a man younger than 35 in good health. Some clones in this sample may be carry-over from other donors' samples. Material for sequencing was naive CD4+ T cells from PBMCs. Subset meaning: CD45RA+ positively selected. V and J are TRBV19 and TRBJ2-7; 14 bases line up with TRBD2. CDR3 protein: CASSQPGLAGGYEQYF. The CDR3 coding sequence is TGTGCCAGTAGCCAGCCCGGACTAGCGGGAGGTTACGAGCAGTACTTC. Combining the CDR3 with reference TRBV19 and TRBJ2-7 gives the whole variable domain DGGITQSPKYLFRKEGQNVTLSCEQNLNHDAMYWYRQDPGQGLRLIYYSQIVNDFQKGDIAEGYSVSREKKESFPLTVTSAQKNPTAFYLCASSQPGLAGGYEQYFGPGTRLTVT.